This TCR beta chain stems from a study of blood T cell repertoires in COVID-19. Study context: Sample material is recorded as cDNA or gDNA derived from T cells, B-cell-depleted T cells, or PBMCs.

The repertoire was sequenced with immunoSEQ multiplex PCR; TCRdb's copy has only in-frame clones and lacks some. Of about 190,000 clones in the sample, 65% to 85% were seen once. Germline V CDR1 and CDR2: SNHLY, FYNNEI. With 2 bases clipped from V and 5 bases from J, the junction kept 8 bases outside the gene matches. The CDR3 is 16 residues long. This rearrangement joins TRBV2 to TRBJ2-3, with 9 bases that match TRBD2. The source of this sequence is a woman between 25 and 40 years old who had recovered from COVID-19. Material for sequencing was PBMCs or T cells enriched from blood (not recorded which). CDR3: CASSEYGGRAGDTQYF. CDR3 in DNA: TGTGCCAGCAGTGAATATGGCGGGAGGGCCGGAGATACGCAGTATTTT.